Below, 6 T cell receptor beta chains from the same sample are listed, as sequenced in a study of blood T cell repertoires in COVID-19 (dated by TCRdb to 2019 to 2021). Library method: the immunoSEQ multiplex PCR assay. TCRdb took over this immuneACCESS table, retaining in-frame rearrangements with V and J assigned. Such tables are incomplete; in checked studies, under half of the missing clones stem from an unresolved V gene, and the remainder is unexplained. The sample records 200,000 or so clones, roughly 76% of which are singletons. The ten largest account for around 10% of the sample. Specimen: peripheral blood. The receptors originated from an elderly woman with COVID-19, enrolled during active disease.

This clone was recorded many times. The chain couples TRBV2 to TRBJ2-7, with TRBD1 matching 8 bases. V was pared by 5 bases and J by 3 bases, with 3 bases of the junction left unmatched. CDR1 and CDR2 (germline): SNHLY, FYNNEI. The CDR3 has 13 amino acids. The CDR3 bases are TGTGCCAGCAGTAGGGACAGGTTCTACGAGCAGTACTTC. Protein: CASSRDRFYEQYF.

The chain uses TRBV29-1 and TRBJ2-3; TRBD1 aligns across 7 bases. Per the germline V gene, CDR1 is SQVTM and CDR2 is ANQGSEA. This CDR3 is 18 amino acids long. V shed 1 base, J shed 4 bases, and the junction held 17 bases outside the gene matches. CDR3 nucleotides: TGCAGCGTTGAAGGGTTGAAGGGGGCCATAATATATCCAGATACGCAGTATTTT. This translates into CSVEGLKGAIIYPDTQYF.

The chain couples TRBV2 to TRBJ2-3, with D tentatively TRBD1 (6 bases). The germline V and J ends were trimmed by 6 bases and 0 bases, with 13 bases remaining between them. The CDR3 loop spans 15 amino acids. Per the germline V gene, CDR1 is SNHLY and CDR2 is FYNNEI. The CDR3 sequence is CASSVRTASTDTQYF. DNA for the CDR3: TGTGCCAGCAGCGTTAGGACAGCTAGCACAGATACGCAGTATTTT.

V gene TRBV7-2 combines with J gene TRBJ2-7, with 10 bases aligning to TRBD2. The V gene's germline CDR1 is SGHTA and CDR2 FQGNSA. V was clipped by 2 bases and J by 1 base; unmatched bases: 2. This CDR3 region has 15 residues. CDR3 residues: CASSLLAGASYEQYF. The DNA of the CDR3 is TGTGCCAGCAGCTTACTAGCGGGAGCGTCCTACGAGCAGTACTTC.

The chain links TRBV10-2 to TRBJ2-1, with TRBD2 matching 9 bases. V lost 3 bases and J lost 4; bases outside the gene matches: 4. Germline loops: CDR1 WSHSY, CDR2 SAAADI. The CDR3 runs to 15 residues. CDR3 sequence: CASSDPAGGYNEQFF. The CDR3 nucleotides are TGCGCCAGCAGTGACCCAGCGGGGGGATACAATGAGCAGTTCTTC.

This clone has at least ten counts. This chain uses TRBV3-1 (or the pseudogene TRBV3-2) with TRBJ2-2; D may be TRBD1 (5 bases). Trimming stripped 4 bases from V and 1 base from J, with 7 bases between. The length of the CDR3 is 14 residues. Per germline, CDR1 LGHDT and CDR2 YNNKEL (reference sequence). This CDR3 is CASSPTGNTGELFF. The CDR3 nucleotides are TGTGCCAGCAGCCCCACAGGGAACACCGGGGAGCTGTTTTTT.